This T cell receptor (beta chain) was identified during a study of blood T cell repertoires in COVID-19. Looking at the study overall: Specimens from acute and convalescent COVID-19 originated in the United States, Italy and Spain. The cDNA or gDNA used as material had been derived from T cells, B-cell-depleted T cells, or PBMCs.

Germline trimming cut 6 bases from V and 1 base from J; bases unmatched to any gene: 5. CDR3 length: 14 residues. CDR1 is SGHTA and CDR2 is FQGTGA in the germline V gene. Here immunoSEQ multiplex PCR was the method, and the copy in TCRdb shows in-frame clones only, minus some. Among fewer than 300,000 clones listed, approximately 84% were seen once. The chain has TRBV7-3 and TRBJ1-1, with 7 bases lining up with TRBD1. The clonotype comes from a human donor with COVID-19, enrolled during active disease. The donor label of this sample is uncertain. Sequenced: peripheral blood. The CDR3 sequence: CASRKGATNTEAFF. The CDR3 DNA is TGTGCCAGCAGGAAGGGGGCAACGAACACTGAAGCTTTCTTT.